The 10 T cell receptor beta chains presented below share a single source sample, sequenced in a study of glioma-infiltrating T cells after dendritic cell vaccination. Time point indicated: after dendritic cell vaccination, including at tumor progression/relapse. Using immunoSEQ multiplex PCR, the repertoire was profiled, and TCRdb retains in-frame clones only, with some absent. Here the sample spans tens of thousands of clones, more than 75% being singletons. This sample comprised blood, obtained after dendritic cell vaccination. The receptors were sampled from a human donor with glioblastoma.

The chain is built from TRBV5-6 and TRBJ2-7; TRBD1 matches 9 bases. The CDR3 extends over 14 amino acids. Looked up from germline, CDR1 is SGHDT and CDR2 is YYEEEE. Unmatched junction bases numbered 3, after V lost 2 bases and J lost 3 bases. CDR3 residues: CASSLQGANYEQYF. CDR3 DNA sequence: TGTGCCAGCAGCTTACAGGGGGCAAACTACGAGCAGTACTTC.

The chain uses TRBV11-1 and TRBJ2-6, with 7 bases lining up with TRBD1. Looked up from germline, CDR1 is SGHAT and CDR2 is FQDESV (reference sequence). The CDR3 length is 16 residues. The V gene end was trimmed by 5 bases and the J gene end by 2 bases; junction bases not matched to a gene: 6. CDR3 sequence reads: CASSHRTGAGANVLTF. The CDR3 DNA is TGTGCCAGCAGCCATCGAACAGGGGCTGGGGCCAACGTCCTGACTTTC. Variable domain in full (rest from reference TRBV11-1 and TRBJ2-6): EAEVAQSPRYKITEKSQAVAFWCDPISGHATLYWYRQILGQGPELLVQFQDESVVDDSQLPKDRFSAERLKGVDSTLKIQPAELGDSAMYLCASSHRTGAGANVLTFGAGSRLTVL.

The chain is built from TRBV27 and TRBJ1-2, with D possibly matching TRBD1 (5 bases). The CDR3 length is 16 residues. CDR1 and CDR2 from the germline V gene are MNHEY and SMNVEV (reference sequence). Trimming left V 6 bases short and J 6 bases short, with 23 bases between. The CDR3 region is CASREQGSHIGNGYTF. The CDR3 coding sequence is TGTGCCAGCAGAGAGCAGGGTTCCCACATAGGGAATGGCTACACCTTC.

CDR3 loop: CASSYRGGTEAFF. CDR3 in DNA: TGCGCCAGCAGTTACAGGGGTGGCACTGAAGCTTTCTTT. The rearrangement uses TRBV5-1 and TRBJ1-1; 7 positions match TRBD1. Germline CDR1 reads SGHRS; CDR2 reads YFSETQ. The V segment lost 5 bases and the J segment 4 bases; nucleotides outside the gene matches: 5. The length of the CDR3 is 13 residues.

J is TRBJ2-7 and V is TRBV27, with 9 bases lining up with TRBD2. Germline values: CDR1 MNHEY, CDR2 SMNVEV (reference sequence). The CDR3 contains 14 residues. The junction had 6 bases not matched to a gene; V was cut back by 4 bases and J by 5 bases. This chain's CDR3 is CASSWRGGRNEQYF. For the CDR3, the DNA is TGTGCCAGCAGTTGGCGGGGGGGCCGGAACGAGCAGTACTTC.

The chain couples TRBV11-2 to TRBJ2-1, with D tentatively TRBD2 (5 bases). The CDR3 contains 13 residues. The germline gives CDR1 SGHAT, CDR2 FQNNGV. V was pared by 4 bases and J by 9 bases, with 13 bases between. Written as DNA, the CDR3 is TGTGCCAGCAGCTATACTAGATCCGGTGAGCAGTTCTTC. Translating it yields CASSYTRSGEQFF.

V is TRBV5-1 and J is TRBJ1-1, with a tentative D call TRBD1 (6 bases). The ends were cut back, 0 bases at V and 0 bases at J, with 12 bases in the middle. Germline assignment: CDR1 SGHRS and CDR2 YFSETQ. The CDR3 runs to 16 residues. The CDR3 DNA sequence: TGCGCCAGCAGCTTGGGACAGGCTAATATGAACACTGAAGCTTTCTTT. Translating it yields CASSLGQANMNTEAFF.

This clone appeared a few times. The chain combines TRBV4-3 with TRBJ1-2; weak D call: TRBD1 (5 bases). The germline V gene encodes CDR1 LGHNA and CDR2 YSLEER. Trimming stripped 4 bases from V and 4 bases from J, with 16 bases between. CDR3 length: 15 amino acids. This CDR3 is CASSPEFQGSYGYTF. The CDR3 coding sequence is TGCGCCAGCAGCCCCGAATTCCAGGGCTCCTATGGCTACACCTTC.

The chain carries TRBV14 and TRBJ2-7, with D unresolved. V was pared by 1 base and J by 1 base, with 11 bases between. Germline assignment: CDR1 SGHDN and CDR2 FVKESK. The CDR3 runs 15 residues. The CDR3 protein is CASSQVLDPSYEQYF. The DNA for the CDR3 is TGTGCCAGCAGCCAAGTCCTAGATCCTTCCTACGAGCAGTACTTC.

V and J are TRBV19 and TRBJ2-2; 7 positions agree with TRBD1. V gave up 3 bases and J gave up 6 bases; unmatched junction bases: 4. Germline CDR1 and CDR2: LNHDA and SQIVND (reference sequence). The CDR3 is 14 amino acids. CDR3 residues: CASSITGVAGELFF. The CDR3 coding sequence is TGTGCCAGTAGTATCACAGGGGTCGCCGGGGAGCTGTTTTTT.